This T cell receptor (beta chain) was retrieved from a study of T-cell memory formation after mild COVID-19. Background on the study: Clusters were largely donor specific. Study outcomes and limitations: Memory sampled before infection contained some responding clones, suggesting cross-reactive memory joined.

Trimming stripped 0 bases from V and 4 bases from J, with 8 bases between. The germline gives CDR1 SGHRS, CDR2 YFSETQ. This CDR3 region has 14 residues. 5'RACE primed from the constant segment yielded TCR alpha and TCR beta cDNA libraries bearing sample barcodes and UMIs. TCRdb passed the 5' RACE reads through MiXCR, listing each CDR3 protein once. The repertoire has about 260,000 distinct CDR3 sequences, around 15% of them found once; the top ten carry roughly a fifth. Only a few counts were recorded for this clonotype. Its antigen remains unknown. The rearrangement joins TRBV5-1 to TRBJ2-1; possibly TRBD2 for D (5 bases). Sequenced material: PBMCs or a T cell subset sorted from them (not recorded which). This receptor was identified in a man between 18 and 35 years old who had mild COVID-19 (a few samples of this study predate the infection). Cell type and time point are not known. The CDR3 sequence: CASSLASRYNEQFF. In DNA form, the CDR3 reads TGCGCCAGCAGCTTGGCTAGCAGATACAATGAGCAGTTCTTC.